These 25 T cell receptor beta chains were all obtained from the same sample, sequenced in a study of T cell changes during pregnancy in multiple sclerosis. The protocol was immunoSEQ multiplex PCR, while the TCRdb copy is restricted to in-frame clones and leaves out a portion. The table lists roughly 62,000 clones, roughly nine tenths of them singletons, with 2% to 3% in the top ten. The source material was peripheral blood, sampled in the first trimester of pregnancy. Receptors were obtained from a female donor with multiple sclerosis, enrolled in a pregnancy study.

This clone has a handful of counts. CDR3: CASTRWATNTGELFF. DNA of the CDR3: TGTGCCAGCACCCGATGGGCGACGAACACCGGGGAGCTGTTTTTT. The rearrangement links TRBV7-2 to TRBJ2-2; D is undetermined. V lost 7 bases to trimming and J lost 0 bases, with 12 bases between them. This CDR3 spans 15 amino acids. Germline loops: CDR1 SGHTA, CDR2 FQGNSA.

The rearrangement uses TRBV6-4 and TRBJ2-1; TRBD2 agrees at 14 bases. J lost 9 bases, V lost 6 bases, and 16 bases had no gene match. CDR1 and CDR2 from the germline V gene are MRHNA and SNTAGT. CDR3 length: 18 residues. CDR3: CASRAKPGLAGERVEQFF. The DNA for the CDR3 is TGTGCCAGCAGGGCAAAACCGGGACTAGCGGGAGAACGGGTTGAGCAGTTCTTC.

V is TRBV6-4 and J is TRBJ2-2; a weak D match, TRBD2 (6 bases). The germline CDR1 and CDR2 sequences are MRHNA and SNTAGT. V was clipped by 4 bases and J by 6 bases, with 9 bases between them. CDR3 length: 13 residues. CDR3 sequence reads: CASSGEEAGELFF. CDR3 sequence (DNA): TGTGCCAGCAGTGGGGAGGAGGCCGGGGAGCTGTTTTTT.

The V and J genes are TRBV2 and TRBJ2-2; no firm D call. V was cut by 4 bases and J by 2 bases, with 8 bases left in between. Germline CDR1 SNHLY, CDR2 FYNNEI. This CDR3 has 14 amino acids. This CDR3 reads CASSGWSNTGELFF. CDR3 coding DNA: TGTGCCAGCAGTGGGTGGAGCAACACCGGGGAGCTGTTTTTT.

The chain joins TRBV7-2 to TRBJ1-1; TRBD1 matches 11 bases. This CDR3 has 16 residues. The J segment lost 0 bases and the V segment lost 5 bases, leaving 5 bases of the junction unmatched. Germline CDR1 reads SGHTA; CDR2 reads FQGNSA. DNA of the CDR3: TGTGCCAGCAGCACCCGGACAGGGGGCCTGAACACTGAAGCTTTCTTT. Translated, it gives CASSTRTGGLNTEAFF.

The V gene is TRBV6-5, the J gene TRBJ2-7, with 9 bases matching TRBD2. The CDR3 loop spans 15 amino acids. Unmatched junction bases numbered 9, after V lost 7 bases and J lost 2 bases. Germline CDR1 reads MNHEY; CDR2 reads SVGAGI. Written as DNA, the CDR3 is TGTGCCAGCACCGGACCGGCTAGCGGGGCCTACGAGCAGTACTTC. It is translated as CASTGPASGAYEQYF.

This clone was recorded only once. V is TRBV28 and J is TRBJ2-5; TRBD1 matches at 8 bases. This CDR3 comprises 16 residues. The V gene's germline CDR1 is MDHEN and CDR2 SYDVKM. With V trimmed by 7 bases and J by 7 bases, 17 bases remained unmatched. The chain's CDR3 is CASNTPLGTGWGTQYF. CDR3 nucleotide sequence: TGTGCCAGCAATACCCCCCTGGGGACAGGCTGGGGGACCCAGTACTTC.

The CDR3 sequence: CASSVEVGRVGEKLFF. CDR3 in DNA: TGCGCCAGCAGCGTCGAGGTGGGGAGGGTGGGCGAAAAACTGTTTTTT. The chain joins TRBV5-1 to TRBJ1-4; no definite D call. V shed 4 bases and J shed 8 bases, with 21 bases lying between them. The CDR3 totals 16 residues. Looked up from germline, CDR1 is SGHRS and CDR2 is YFSETQ.

This chain links TRBV4-1 with TRBJ2-5; maybe TRBD1 (5 bases). Trimming shortened V by 6 bases and J by 3 bases, and 14 bases separated the two germline ends. This CDR3 comprises 14 residues. Looked up from germline, CDR1 is MGHRA and CDR2 is YSYEKL. The CDR3 nucleotides are TGCGCCAGCAGTGACCCAGGGATAGAAGAGACCCAGTACTTC. Amino acids: CASSDPGIEETQYF.

The chain's CDR3 is CASSTSRFGMRNRYGYTF. DNA of the CDR3: TGTGCCAGCAGTACCTCTCGATTCGGGATGAGGAATCGCTATGGCTACACCTTC. The chain is built from TRBV27 and TRBJ1-2; D gene uncertain. Germline V gene lookup returns CDR1 MNHEY and CDR2 SMNVEV (reference sequence). The CDR3 contains 18 residues. Trimming pared 5 bases from V and 4 bases from J, leaving 26 bases between.

This sequence joins TRBV30 and TRBJ2-3; D remains unclear. This CDR3 region has 13 residues. The germline CDR1 and CDR2 sequences are GTSNPN and SVGIG (reference sequence). V lost 1 base to trimming and J lost 0 bases, with 5 bases between them. DNA for the CDR3: TGTGCCTGGAGTGGTGGCAGCACAGATACGCAGTATTTT. Translated, it gives CAWSGGSTDTQYF. Together with reference TRBV30 and TRBJ2-3, the CDR3 gives the full variable domain: SQTIHQWPATLVQPVGSPLSLECTVEGTSNPNLYWYRQAAGRGLQLLFYSVGIGQISSEVPQNLSASRPQDRQFILSSKKLLLSDSGFYLCAWSGGSTDTQYFGPGTRLTVL.

The chain uses TRBV5-4 and TRBJ1-6, with TRBD1 as a possible D gene (6 bases). The length of the CDR3 is 15 residues. Germline CDR1 SGHNT, CDR2 YYREEE (reference sequence). The V and J ends lost 4 bases and 8 bases respectively, with 16 bases between them. CDR3 sequence reads: CASSRQQGGDSPLHF. Here the CDR3 DNA reads TGTGCCAGCAGCCGACAACAGGGAGGGGATTCACCCCTCCACTTT.

Here the CDR3 reads CASKTAEQYF. DNA for the CDR3: TGTGCCAGCAAGACTGCCGAGCAGTACTTC. The V gene is TRBV2, the J gene TRBJ2-7, with no clear D. V was trimmed by 7 bases and J by 6 bases, leaving 7 bases between them. The CDR3 consists of 10 residues. The germline gives CDR1 SNHLY, CDR2 FYNNEI.

The chain couples TRBV7-2 to TRBJ2-2; D remains ambiguous. The CDR3 covers 13 residues. Germline loops: CDR1 SGHTA, CDR2 FQGNSA. With 6 bases removed from V and 6 bases from J, the gap between germline ends came to 11 bases. The CDR3 region is CASSPVRSGELFF. CDR3 bases: TGTGCCAGCAGTCCGGTGAGGTCCGGGGAGCTGTTTTTT.

The chain carries TRBV9 and TRBJ2-5, with D possibly being TRBD1 (5 bases). The CDR3 extends over 16 amino acids. V was clipped by 0 bases and J by 6 bases, with 18 bases between them. Germline V gives CDR1 SGDLS, CDR2 YYNGEE. The CDR3 DNA follows: TGTGCCAGCAGCGTAGCGGCAGGGCCCACTCGGCAGACCCAGTACTTC. Its protein is CASSVAAGPTRQTQYF.

CDR3 sequence: CASSLSTVSYEQYF. CDR3 DNA sequence: TGTGCCAGCAGTCTTTCTACGGTGTCGTACGAGCAGTACTTC. The V call is TRBV27, the J call TRBJ2-7; D ambiguous. The CDR3 has 14 amino acids. Germline-derived CDR1 and CDR2 are MNHEY and SMNVEV (reference sequence). Deletions cut 5 bases from V and 4 bases from J, with 15 bases between.

The chain uses TRBV19 and TRBJ2-2; weak D call: TRBD1 (6 bases). CDR1 LNHDA and CDR2 SQIVND come from the germline V gene (reference sequence). The CDR3 runs 15 residues. The V end lost 5 bases, the J end lost 3 bases, and 13 bases lay between the germline ends. The CDR3 DNA follows: TGTGCCAGTAGTCCTATGGGACACGACACCGGGGAGCTGTTTTTT. This sequence encodes CASSPMGHDTGELFF.

The chain has TRBV19 and TRBJ2-1, with TRBD2 matching 7 bases. The V and J ends lost 4 bases and 7 bases, in that order; junction bases with no gene match: 10. This CDR3 spans 15 amino acids. Germline V gene data show CDR1 as LNHDA and CDR2 as SQIVND (reference sequence). This CDR3 is CASSTAGVLVNEQFF. CDR3 DNA: TGTGCCAGTAGTACCGCGGGAGTTTTGGTGAATGAGCAGTTCTTC.

The V gene is TRBV5-6, the J gene TRBJ2-1, with TRBD2 as a possible D gene (6 bases). Germline lookup yields CDR1 SGHDT and CDR2 YYEEEE. The CDR3 runs 16 residues. V lost 4 bases, J lost 0 bases, and 14 bases lay in between. The CDR3 sequence: CASSGEVVSSYNEQFF. CDR3 sequence (DNA): TGTGCCAGCAGCGGGGAGGTGGTTAGCTCCTACAATGAGCAGTTCTTC.

The CDR3 sequence is CAARQGLSGNTIYF. CDR3 DNA sequence: TGTGCCGCCCGACAGGGCCTCTCTGGAAACACCATATATTTT. The V call is TRBV15, the J call TRBJ1-3; 7 bases line up with TRBD1. CDR1 is LNHNV and CDR2 is YYDKDF in the germline V gene (reference sequence). V lost 11 bases, J lost 0 bases, and 7 bases stayed unmatched. This CDR3 contains 14 residues. Based on the CDR3 plus reference TRBV15 and TRBJ1-3, the full variable domain is DAMVIQNPRYQVTQFGKPVTLSCSQTLNHNVMYWYQQKSSQAPKLLFHYYDKDFNNEADTPDNFQSRRPNTSFCFLDIRSPGLGDTAMYLCAARQGLSGNTIYFGEGSWLTVV.

This chain joins TRBV11-2 and TRBJ2-5; 9 nucleotides line up with TRBD1. This CDR3 has 16 amino acids. Germline V gene data show CDR1 as SGHAT and CDR2 as FQNNGV. J lost 5 bases, V lost 2 bases, and 9 bases had no gene match. CDR3 sequence: CASSLTQGQGRETQYF. CDR3 in DNA: TGTGCCAGCAGCTTAACACAGGGACAGGGAAGGGAGACCCAGTACTTC.

DNA for the CDR3: TGTGCCAGCAGTGAAACAGGGACCTACACTGAAGCTTTCTTT. Amino acids: CASSETGTYTEAFF. This sequence joins TRBV2 and TRBJ1-1; TRBD1 is a possible D gene (6 bases). The germline V gene encodes CDR1 SNHLY and CDR2 FYNNEI. This CDR3 has 14 amino acids. V gave up 2 bases and J gave up 3 bases, with 10 bases separating them.

V is TRBV7-9 and J is TRBJ2-1; no definite D call. The CDR3 contains 13 residues. The germline gives CDR1 SEHNR, CDR2 FQNEAQ (reference sequence). Trimming took off 1 base at V and 3 bases at J, with 4 bases between the two ends. CDR3 nucleotides: TGTGCCAGCAGCTTAGATATCTACAATGAGCAGTTCTTC. Its protein is CASSLDIYNEQFF.

The chain couples TRBV6-5 to TRBJ1-2; possibly TRBD1 for D (5 bases). The CDR3 covers 14 residues. V was clipped by 4 bases and J by 5 bases, with 14 bases between them. Germline CDR1 reads MNHEY; CDR2 reads SVGAGI. The CDR3 DNA reads as TGTGCCAGCAGTTTCGGGGGGGGTTCGTATGGCTACACCTTC. Translating gives CASSFGGGSYGYTF.

Remarks on this clone: Other nucleotide sequences from this sample produce the same CDR3. The genes are TRBV4-2 and TRBJ1-1; D is perhaps TRBD1 (6 bases). CDR1 LGHNA and CDR2 YNFKEQ come from the germline V gene. The CDR3 length is 17 residues. With 1 base removed from V and 1 base from J, the gap between germline ends came to 16 bases. CDR3 protein: CASSQVIREGGNTEAFF. CDR3 DNA sequence: TGTGCCAGCAGCCAAGTGATCAGGGAGGGGGGGAACACTGAAGCTTTCTTT.